This T cell receptor (beta chain) was captured in a study of blood T cell repertoires in COVID-19. Here immunoSEQ multiplex PCR was the method, and the copy in TCRdb shows in-frame clones only, minus some. The table records 150,000 to 200,000 clones, approximately 90% of them present only once. The CDR3 extends over 15 amino acids. Germline loops: CDR1 MDHEN, CDR2 SYDVKM. Trimming took 2 bases from V and 4 from J, leaving 11 bases between them. Specimen: peripheral blood. The TCR was taken from a man between 35 and 55 years old with active or convalescent COVID-19. V and J are TRBV28 and TRBJ1-4, with D possibly TRBD1 on 6 matching bases. The CDR3 loop is CASSLRGGVNEKLFF. In DNA, the CDR3 is TGTGCCAGCAGTTTAAGAGGGGGGGTTAATGAAAAACTGTTTTTT.